The text below deals with one T cell receptor beta chain. Replicate sorted-subset PCRs were loaded with about 0.2 ug DNA, about 31,000 T cell genomes. Clones were read by immunoSEQ multiplex PCR, and TCRdb kept only the in-frame ones, dropping some. Among under 700,000 clones listed, approximately 95% were seen once. It was CD45RO-negative cells, positively selected for CCR7, that made up naive CD8 cells, with terminally differentiated effector memory CD45RA+ cells excluded. This entry belongs to a study of shared clonotypes between healthy human individuals. CDR3 length: 12 residues. V was shortened by 3 bases and J by 5 bases, with 10 bases between the two germline ends. Germline loops: CDR1 SQVTM, CDR2 ANQGSEA.

V and J are TRBV29-1 and TRBJ1-1, with D possibly TRBD1 on 6 matching bases. This receptor was taken from a woman in her twenties or thirties in good health. The sample consisted of naive CD8+ T cells sorted from blood. The CDR3 region has the DNA TGCAGCGTTGAGGGGGCGCAAACTGAAGCTTTCTTT. Translated, it gives CSVEGAQTEAFF.